The T cell receptor beta chain under discussion was sequenced for a study of T-cell reconstitution after alpha-beta-depleted transplantation in children. Unique molecular identifiers were built into the TCRbeta library. TCRdb re-called the PCR reads through MiXCR, storing one row per CDR3 protein. The sample has around 480,000 distinct CDR3 sequences; about 33% are singletons. CDR1 and CDR2 (germline): SGDLS, YYNGEE. This CDR3 comprises 15 residues. The V gene end was trimmed by 4 bases and the J gene end by 8 bases; junction bases not matched to a gene: 13. This clonotype was observed a handful of times.

Sequencing was performed on PBMCs from the stem cell graft donor, taken from the stem cell graft. The TCR comes from a human donor who donated a stem cell graft to a child with aplastic anemia. J is TRBJ2-7 and V is TRBV9, with TRBD1 matching over 9 bases. CDR3 coding DNA: TGTGCCAGCAGCTTAGAGCCGGGACAGGGTTTTCAGCAGTACTTC. Protein: CASSLEPGQGFQQYF.